This T cell receptor (beta chain) was retrieved from a study of cytomegalovirus exposure and HLA in healthy donors. About the research overall: Later analysis reported that the 95 to 150 validation repertoires shared the platform of the 500 to 750 first-cohort repertoires.

The repertoire was sequenced with immunoSEQ multiplex PCR; TCRdb's copy has only in-frame clones and lacks some. The sample yields about 78,000 clones, about 96% seen once. Details on this clone: Its target is not known.

Study conclusions and caveats: First-cohort TCR clusters were later found to tend to co-occur in the roughly 120 validation repertoires. A few of the chains that were CMV-associated were confirmed in vitro to be specific for CMV antigens. Reports described diagnosis of cytomegalovirus status by the classifier as highly specific and sensitive.

CDR1 is ENHRY, CDR2 SYGVKD, per germline. The CDR3 has 22 residues. With 0 bases removed from V and 1 base from J, the gap between germline ends came to 31 bases. Sequenced: PBMCs. The TCR sequence derives from a man between 18 and 29 years old in good health and CMV-seropositive. The chain carries TRBV10-3 and TRBJ2-7; maybe TRBD1 (5 bases). CDR3 region: CAISESSGVGLESLTPSYEQYF. For the CDR3, the DNA is TGTGCCATCAGTGAGTCTTCAGGTGTGGGGCTAGAGAGCCTAACGCCTTCCTACGAGCAGTACTTC.